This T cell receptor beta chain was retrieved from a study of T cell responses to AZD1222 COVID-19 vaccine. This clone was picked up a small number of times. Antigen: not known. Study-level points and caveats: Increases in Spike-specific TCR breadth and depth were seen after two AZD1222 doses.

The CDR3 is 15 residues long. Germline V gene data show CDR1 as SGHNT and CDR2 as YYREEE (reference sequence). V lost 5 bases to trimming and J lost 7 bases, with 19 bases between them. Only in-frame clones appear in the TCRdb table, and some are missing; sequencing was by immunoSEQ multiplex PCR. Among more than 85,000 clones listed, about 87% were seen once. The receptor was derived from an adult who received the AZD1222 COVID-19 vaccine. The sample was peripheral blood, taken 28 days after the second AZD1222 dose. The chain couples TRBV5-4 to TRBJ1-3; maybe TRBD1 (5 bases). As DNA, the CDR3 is TGTGCCAGCAGAGGGAGCCCACAGGTAGGGAACACCATATATTTT. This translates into CASRGSPQVGNTIYF.